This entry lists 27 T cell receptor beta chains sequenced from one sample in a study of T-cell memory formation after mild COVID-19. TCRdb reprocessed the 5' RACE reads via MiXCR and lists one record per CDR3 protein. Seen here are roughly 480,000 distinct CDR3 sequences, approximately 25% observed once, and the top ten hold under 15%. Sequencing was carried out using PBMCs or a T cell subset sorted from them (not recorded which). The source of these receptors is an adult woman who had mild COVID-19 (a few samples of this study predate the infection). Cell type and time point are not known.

The CDR3 DNA reads as TGTGCCAGCAGCCCCCTCGAGACGGCGGGAGGAGAAGATACGCAGTATTTT. This translates into CASSPLETAGGEDTQYF. The V gene is TRBV7-2, the J gene TRBJ2-3, with 8 bases lining up with TRBD2. CDR3 length: 17 residues. The V gene end was trimmed by 5 bases and the J gene end by 5 bases; junction bases not matched to a gene: 15. The V gene's germline CDR1 is SGHTA and CDR2 FQGNSA.

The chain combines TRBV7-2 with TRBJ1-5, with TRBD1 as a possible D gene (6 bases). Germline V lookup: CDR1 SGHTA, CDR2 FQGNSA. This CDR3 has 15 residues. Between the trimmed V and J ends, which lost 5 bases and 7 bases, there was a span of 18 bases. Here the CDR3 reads CASSQAQGNGQPQHF. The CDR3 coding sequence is TGTGCCAGCAGCCAAGCCCAGGGGAACGGCCAGCCCCAGCATTTT.

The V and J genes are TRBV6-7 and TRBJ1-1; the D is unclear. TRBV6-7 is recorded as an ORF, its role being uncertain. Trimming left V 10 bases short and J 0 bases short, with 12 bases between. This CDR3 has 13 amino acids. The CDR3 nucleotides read TGTGCCAAACAGATGTGGATGAACACTGAAGCTTTCTTT. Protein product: CAKQMWMNTEAFF.

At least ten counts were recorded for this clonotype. In nucleotides, the CDR3 is TGCAGTGCTCAATACCGGGGCCCGGCGGGAGAGCAGTACTTC. Translated: CSAQYRGPAGEQYF. V and J are TRBV20-1 and TRBJ2-7; D perhaps matches TRBD2 (6 bases). The germline CDR1 and CDR2 sequences are DFQATT and SNEGSKA (reference sequence). The CDR3 is 14 residues long. Trimming took off 5 bases at V and 7 bases at J, with 21 bases between the two ends.

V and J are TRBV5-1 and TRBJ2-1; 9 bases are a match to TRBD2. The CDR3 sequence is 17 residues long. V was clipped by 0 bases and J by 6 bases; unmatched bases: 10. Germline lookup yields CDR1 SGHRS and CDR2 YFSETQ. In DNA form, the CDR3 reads TGCGCCAGCAGCTTGGTTATCGGCGGGAGGGGTAGCAATGAGCAGTTCTTC. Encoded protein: CASSLVIGGRGSNEQFF.

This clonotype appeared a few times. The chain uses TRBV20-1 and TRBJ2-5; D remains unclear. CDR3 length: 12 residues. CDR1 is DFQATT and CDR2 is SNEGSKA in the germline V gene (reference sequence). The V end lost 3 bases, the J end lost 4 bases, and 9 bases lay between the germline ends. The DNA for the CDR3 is TGCAGTGCTAGTTTACAGAGAGAGACCCAGTACTTC. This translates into CSASLQRETQYF.

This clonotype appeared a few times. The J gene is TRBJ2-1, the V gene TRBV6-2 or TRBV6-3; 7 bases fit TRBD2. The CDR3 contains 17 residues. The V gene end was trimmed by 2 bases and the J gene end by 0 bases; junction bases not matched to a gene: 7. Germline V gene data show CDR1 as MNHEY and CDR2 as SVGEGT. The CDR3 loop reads CASSYAAGVISYNEQFF. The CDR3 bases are TGTGCCAGCAGTTACGCGGCGGGAGTAATCTCCTACAATGAGCAGTTCTTC.

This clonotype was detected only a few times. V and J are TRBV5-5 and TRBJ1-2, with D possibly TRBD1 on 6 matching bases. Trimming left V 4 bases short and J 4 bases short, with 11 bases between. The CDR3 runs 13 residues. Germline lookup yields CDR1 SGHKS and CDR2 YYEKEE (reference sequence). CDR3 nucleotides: TGTGCCAGCAGCCCAGGGGAAATCTATGGCTACACCTTC. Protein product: CASSPGEIYGYTF.

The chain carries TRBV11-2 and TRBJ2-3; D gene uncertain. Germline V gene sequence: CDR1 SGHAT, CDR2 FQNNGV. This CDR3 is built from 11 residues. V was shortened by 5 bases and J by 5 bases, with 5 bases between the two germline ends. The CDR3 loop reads CASSRKDTQYF. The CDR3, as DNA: TGTGCCAGCAGCCGGAAAGATACGCAGTATTTT. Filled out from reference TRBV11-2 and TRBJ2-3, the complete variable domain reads EAGVAQSPRYKIIEKRQSVAFWCNPISGHATLYWYQQILGQGPKLLIQFQNNGVVDDSQLPKDRFSAERLKGVDSTLKIQPAKLEDSAVYLCASSRKDTQYFGPGTRLTVL.

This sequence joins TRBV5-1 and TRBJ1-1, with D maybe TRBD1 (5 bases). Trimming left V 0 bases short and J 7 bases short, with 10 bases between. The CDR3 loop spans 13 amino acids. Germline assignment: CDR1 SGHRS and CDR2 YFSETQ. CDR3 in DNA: TGCGCCAGCAGCTTGGACAGGTATCGTGAAGCTTTCTTT. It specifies CASSLDRYREAFF.

As DNA, the CDR3 is TGTGCCAGCAGTTCAGGACAGGGGGCAGGGACCGGGGAGCTGTTTTTT. This sequence encodes CASSSGQGAGTGELFF. The chain is built from TRBV12-3 or TRBV12-4 and TRBJ2-2; TRBD1 matches 11 bases. V was pared by 4 bases and J by 5 bases, with 6 bases of the junction left unmatched. The CDR3 is made up of 16 amino acids.

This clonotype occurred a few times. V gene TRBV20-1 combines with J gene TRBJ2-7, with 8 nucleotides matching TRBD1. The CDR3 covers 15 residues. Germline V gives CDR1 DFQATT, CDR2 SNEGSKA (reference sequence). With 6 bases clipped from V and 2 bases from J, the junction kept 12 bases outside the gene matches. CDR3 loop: CSAPDRGKRTYEQYF. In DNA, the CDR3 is TGCAGTGCCCCCGACAGGGGAAAGAGAACCTACGAGCAGTACTTC.

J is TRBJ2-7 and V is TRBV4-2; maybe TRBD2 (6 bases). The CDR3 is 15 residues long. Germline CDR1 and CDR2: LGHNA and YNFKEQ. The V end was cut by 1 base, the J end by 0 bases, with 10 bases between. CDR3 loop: CASSQAGEVSYEQYF. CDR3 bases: TGTGCCAGCAGCCAAGCGGGAGAGGTCTCCTACGAGCAGTACTTC.

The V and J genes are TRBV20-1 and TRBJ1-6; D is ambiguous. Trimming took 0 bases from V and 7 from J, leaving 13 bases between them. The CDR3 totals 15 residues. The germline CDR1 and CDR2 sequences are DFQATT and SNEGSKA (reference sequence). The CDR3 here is CSAREGGEANSPLHF. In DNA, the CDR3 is TGCAGTGCTAGAGAAGGTGGGGAGGCGAATTCACCCCTCCACTTT.

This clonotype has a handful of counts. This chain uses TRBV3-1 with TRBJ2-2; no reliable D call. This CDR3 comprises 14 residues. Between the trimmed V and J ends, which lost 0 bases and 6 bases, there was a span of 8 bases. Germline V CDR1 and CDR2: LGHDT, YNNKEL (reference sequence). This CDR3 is CASSQEAGPGELFF. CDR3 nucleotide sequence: TGTGCCAGCAGCCAAGAGGCAGGTCCCGGGGAGCTGTTTTTT.

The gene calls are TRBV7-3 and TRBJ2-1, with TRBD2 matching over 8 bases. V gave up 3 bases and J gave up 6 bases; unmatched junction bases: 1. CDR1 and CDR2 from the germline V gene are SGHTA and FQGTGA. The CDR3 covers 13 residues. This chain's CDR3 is CASSFTSGNEQFF. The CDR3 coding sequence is TGTGCCAGCAGCTTCACTAGCGGCAATGAGCAGTTCTTC. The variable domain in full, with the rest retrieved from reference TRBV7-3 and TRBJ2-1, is GAGVSQTPSNKVTEKGKYVELRCDPISGHTALYWYRQSLGQGPEFLIYFQGTGAADDSGLPNDRFFAVRPEGSVSTLKIQRTERGDSAVYLCASSFTSGNEQFFGPGTRLTVL.

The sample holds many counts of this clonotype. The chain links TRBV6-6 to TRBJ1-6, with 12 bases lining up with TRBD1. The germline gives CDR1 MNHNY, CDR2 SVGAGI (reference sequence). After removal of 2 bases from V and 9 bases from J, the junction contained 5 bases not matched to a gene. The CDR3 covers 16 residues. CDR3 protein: CASSYGGQGAPSPLHF. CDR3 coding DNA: TGTGCCAGCAGTTACGGGGGACAGGGGGCGCCTTCACCCCTCCACTTT.

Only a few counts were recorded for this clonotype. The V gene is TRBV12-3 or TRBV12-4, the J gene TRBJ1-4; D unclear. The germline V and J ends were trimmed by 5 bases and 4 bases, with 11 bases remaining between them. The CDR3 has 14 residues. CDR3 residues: CASSEGSLNEKLFF. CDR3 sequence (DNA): TGTGCCAGCAGTGAAGGGTCCCTTAATGAAAAACTGTTTTTT.

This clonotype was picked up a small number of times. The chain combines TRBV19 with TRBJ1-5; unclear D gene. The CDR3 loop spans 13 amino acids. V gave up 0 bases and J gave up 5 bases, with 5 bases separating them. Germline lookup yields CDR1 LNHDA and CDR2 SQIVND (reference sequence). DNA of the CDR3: TGTGCCAGTAGTATAGATTCCTATCAGCCCCAGCATTTT. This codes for CASSIDSYQPQHF.

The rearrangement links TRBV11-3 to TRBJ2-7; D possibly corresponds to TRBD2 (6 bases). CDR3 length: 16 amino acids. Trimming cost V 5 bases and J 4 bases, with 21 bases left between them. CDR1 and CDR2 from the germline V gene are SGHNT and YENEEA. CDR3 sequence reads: CASSPERPGVVYEQYF. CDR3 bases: TGTGCCAGCAGCCCAGAACGTCCGGGAGTTGTTTACGAGCAGTACTTC.

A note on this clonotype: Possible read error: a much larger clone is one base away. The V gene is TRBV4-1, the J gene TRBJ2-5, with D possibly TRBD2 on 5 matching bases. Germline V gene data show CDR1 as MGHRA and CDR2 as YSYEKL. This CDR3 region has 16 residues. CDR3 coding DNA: TGCGCCAGCAGCCAAGGTGAGGGAACTTTCCAAGAGACCAAGTACTTC. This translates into CASSQGEGTFQETKYF.

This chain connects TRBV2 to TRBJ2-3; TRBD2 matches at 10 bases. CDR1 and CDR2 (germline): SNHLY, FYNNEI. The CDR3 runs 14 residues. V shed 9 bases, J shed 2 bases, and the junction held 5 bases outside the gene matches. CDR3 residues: CASQAGGFTDTQYF. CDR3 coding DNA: TGTGCCAGTCAAGCGGGGGGGTTCACAGATACGCAGTATTTT.

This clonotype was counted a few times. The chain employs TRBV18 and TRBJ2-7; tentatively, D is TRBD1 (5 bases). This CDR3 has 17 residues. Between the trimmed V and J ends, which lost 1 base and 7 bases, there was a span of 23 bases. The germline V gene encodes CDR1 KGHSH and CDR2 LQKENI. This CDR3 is CASSPLSTGGREKEQYF. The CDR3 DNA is TGTGCCAGCTCACCACTGTCAACAGGCGGAAGGGAAAAAGAGCAGTACTTC. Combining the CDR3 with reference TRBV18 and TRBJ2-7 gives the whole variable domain NAGVMQNPRHLVRRRGQEARLRCSPMKGHSHVYWYRQLPEEGLKFMVYLQKENIIDESGMPKERFSAEFPKEGPSILRIQQVVRGDSAAYFCASSPLSTGGREKEQYFGPGTRLTVT.

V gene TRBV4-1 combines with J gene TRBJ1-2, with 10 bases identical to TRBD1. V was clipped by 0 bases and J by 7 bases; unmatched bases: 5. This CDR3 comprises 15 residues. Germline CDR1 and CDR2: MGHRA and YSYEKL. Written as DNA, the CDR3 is TGCGCCAGCAGCCAAGAGCGACAGGGGGCAGGTGGCTACACCTTC. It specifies CASSQERQGAGGYTF.

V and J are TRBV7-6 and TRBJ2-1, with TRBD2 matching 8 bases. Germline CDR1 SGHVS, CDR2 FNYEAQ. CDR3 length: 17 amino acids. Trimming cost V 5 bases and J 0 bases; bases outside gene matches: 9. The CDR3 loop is CASSPRTSWSSYNEQFF. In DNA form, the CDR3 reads TGTGCCAGCAGCCCGCGGACTAGCTGGAGCTCCTACAATGAGCAGTTCTTC.

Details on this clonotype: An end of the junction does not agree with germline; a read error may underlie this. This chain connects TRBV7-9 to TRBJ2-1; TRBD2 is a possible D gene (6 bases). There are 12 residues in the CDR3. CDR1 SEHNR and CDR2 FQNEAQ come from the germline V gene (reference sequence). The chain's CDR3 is CASSLRRDPRTF. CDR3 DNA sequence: TGTGCCAGCAGCTTAAGGCGGGACCCGAGGACCTTC.

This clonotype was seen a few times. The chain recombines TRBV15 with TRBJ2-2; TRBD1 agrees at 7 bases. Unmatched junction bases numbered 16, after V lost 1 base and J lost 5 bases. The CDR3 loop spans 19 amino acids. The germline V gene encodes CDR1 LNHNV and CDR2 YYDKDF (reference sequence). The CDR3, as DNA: TGTGCCACCAGCAGAGTTGAAACACGGTCAGGGGGATTTACCGGGGAGCTGTTTTTT. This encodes CATSRVETRSGGFTGELFF.